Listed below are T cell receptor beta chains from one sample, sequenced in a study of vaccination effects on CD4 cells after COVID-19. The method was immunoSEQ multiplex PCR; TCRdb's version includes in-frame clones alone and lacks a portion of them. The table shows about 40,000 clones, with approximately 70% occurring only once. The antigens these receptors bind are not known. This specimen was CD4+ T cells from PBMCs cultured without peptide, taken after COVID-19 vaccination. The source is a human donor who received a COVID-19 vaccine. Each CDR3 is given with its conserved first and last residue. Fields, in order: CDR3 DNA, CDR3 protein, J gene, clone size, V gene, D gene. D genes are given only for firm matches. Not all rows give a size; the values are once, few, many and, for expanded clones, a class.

TGTGCCAGCACCTTACTAGCGGGGGGTCAAGAGACCCAGTACTTC | CASTLLAGGQETQYF | TRBJ2-5 | . | TRBV6-4 | TRBD2
TGTGCCATCAGTGAGTCGCCCGCCTGGTCCAGCTCCTACAATGAGCAGTTCTTC | CAISESPAWSSSYNEQFF | TRBJ2-1 | few | TRBV10-3 | .
TGTGCCAGCAGTGAAGCAGGGCTCGGACAGCCCCAGCATTTT | CASSEAGLGQPQHF | TRBJ1-5 | . | TRBV6-1 | .
TGTGCCAGCTCACCCGGGACGTTGCCCCGGCCGCTGTTTTTT | CASSPGTLPRPLFF | TRBJ1-4 | once | TRBV18 | .
TGTGCCAGCTCACCACCGAGTTTTTCGGGCTCCTACAATGAGCAGTTCTTC | CASSPPSFSGSYNEQFF | TRBJ2-1 | . | TRBV18 | .
TGCGCCAGCAGCTGGGACAGGGTAAGGGTGACTGAAGCTTTCTTT | CASSWDRVRVTEAFF | TRBJ1-1 | few | TRBV5-1 | TRBD1
TGCGCCAGCAGTTCTCCCTCCTACAATGAGCAGTTCTTC | CASSSPSYNEQFF | TRBJ2-1 | many | TRBV5-1 | .
TGTGCCAGCAGTTACTCGTGGCAGCCTCGGTATGAAAAACTGTTTTTT | CASSYSWQPRYEKLFF | TRBJ1-4 | . | TRBV6-5 | .
TGTGCCAGCAGCATAGGGGCCGGGGGCTATGAGCAGTTCTTC | CASSIGAGGYEQFF | TRBJ2-1 | few | TRBV11-3 | .
TGTGCCAGCAGCTTGGAAATATATTACCGGGACAGTGAGCAGTTCTTC | CASSLEIYYRDSEQFF | TRBJ2-1 | . | TRBV5-6 | TRBD1
TGTGCCAGCAGCCAAGGACTAGCGGGGTCAGAGACCCAGTACTTC | CASSQGLAGSETQYF | TRBJ2-5 | . | TRBV14 | TRBD2
TGTGCCAGCAGCCAAGACGGAGCTAGCGGGGGAAGCACAGATACGCAGTATTTT | CASSQDGASGGSTDTQYF | TRBJ2-3 | . | TRBV4-2 | TRBD2
TGTGCCAGTAGCGGGACAGGGGGAGAAAAACTGTTTTTT | CASSGTGGEKLFF | TRBJ1-4 | few | TRBV19 | TRBD1
TGTGCCAGCAGCTTGGACAGGGCGAACACTGAAGCTTTCTTT | CASSLDRANTEAFF | TRBJ1-1 | . | TRBV5-4 | .
TGTGCCAGCAGTGGAGCCGGGACAGGGGGCGTACTCCAAGAGACCCAGTACTTC | CASSGAGTGGVLQETQYF | TRBJ2-5 | . | TRBV6-1 | TRBD1
TGTGCCAGCAGCCAAGGGGTCGGGCTGAGCTCCTACGAGCAGTACTTC | CASSQGVGLSSYEQYF | TRBJ2-7 | . | TRBV3-1/TRBV3-2 | .
TGTGCCTGGAGTGGGGAAACAGGGAGCGAGCAGTACTTC | CAWSGETGSEQYF | TRBJ2-7 | few | TRBV30 | .
TGTGCCAGCAGTTCACGGGGTGAGCAGTTCTTC | CASSSRGEQFF | TRBJ2-1 | few | TRBV6-5 | .
TGTGCCAGCAGCGTAGGAGCGGGAGCAGGTACAGATACGCAGTATTTT | CASSVGAGAGTDTQYF | TRBJ2-3 | . | TRBV9 | TRBD2
TGTGCCAGCACCCTGAGGGCGGGGGGACGCACAGATACGCAGTATTTT | CASTLRAGGRTDTQYF | TRBJ2-3 | . | TRBV2 | TRBD2
TGTGCCAGCAGCCAAGATTATAACTACGAGCAGTACTTC | CASSQDYNYEQYF | TRBJ2-7 | few | TRBV3-1/TRBV3-2 | .
TGTGCCAGCAGAAACTCGGGGATCTATGGCTACACCTTC | CASRNSGIYGYTF | TRBJ1-2 | . | TRBV11-2 | .
TGTGCCAGCAGTTGGGACAGGGGTAATTTCTACGAGCAGTACTTC | CASSWDRGNFYEQYF | TRBJ2-7 | . | TRBV6-5 | TRBD1
TGTGCCAGCAGCTTGGACGTAAGCTCTGGAAACACCATATATTTT | CASSLDVSSGNTIYF | TRBJ1-3 | once | TRBV5-5 | .
TGTGCCAGTAGTCCCAGGTTTTACCCCTACAATGAGCAGTTCTTC | CASSPRFYPYNEQFF | TRBJ2-1 | . | TRBV19 | .
TGTGCCACCAGTGATTTCCCGGGACAGGGAACGAACACCGGGGAGCTGTTTTTT | CATSDFPGQGTNTGELFF | TRBJ2-2 | . | TRBV24-1 | TRBD1